The clone carrying this T cell receptor beta chain was seen ten or more times. This CDR3 is also generated by other DNA sequences in the sample. These data belong to a study of blood T cell repertoires in COVID-19. Background on the study: Researchers got acute and convalescent COVID-19 samples from the United States, Italy and Spain.

Sequencing was performed with immunoSEQ multiplex PCR; in TCRdb, only in-frame clones are kept and a portion is missing. The sample includes about 150,000 clones, about 89% of them seen just once. The germline V gene has CDR1 SGDLS and CDR2 YYNGEE. The CDR3 is 13 amino acids. Trimming stripped 2 bases from V and 5 bases from J, with 10 bases between. Sequenced sample: peripheral blood. This TCR came from a man in his 60s with active or convalescent COVID-19. The chain is built from TRBV9 and TRBJ2-5; tentative D call: TRBD2 (6 bases). The CDR3 sequence is CASSVGGPETQYF. CDR3 nucleotides: TGTGCCAGCAGCGTGGGGGGTCCGGAGACCCAGTACTTC.